This TCR beta chain stems from a study of blood T cell repertoires in COVID-19. Data came from immunoSEQ multiplex PCR; TCRdb stores just in-frame clones and leaves some out. Of 110,000 to 150,000 clones listed, around 90% are singletons. Germline values: CDR1 SGHVS, CDR2 FQNEAQ. CDR3 length equals 19 residues. The V gene end was trimmed by 0 bases and the J gene end by 3 bases; junction bases not matched to a gene: 10. V gene TRBV7-8 combines with J gene TRBJ1-4; 10 positions match TRBD1. The material sequenced was peripheral blood. The receptor was isolated from a human donor in a cohort sampled during active COVID-19. As DNA, the CDR3 is TGTGCCAGCAGCTTAGCGCATGGACAGGGGGTAATGGCTAATGAAAAACTGTTTTTT. As protein: CASSLAHGQGVMANEKLFF.